A single sample is the source of the 30 T cell receptor beta chains below, sequenced in a study of T cell changes during pregnancy in multiple sclerosis. The assay was immunoSEQ multiplex PCR, and TCRdb's table has in-frame clones only and misses some. Among about 26,000 clones listed, 89% were seen once. The specimen comprised CD8+ T cells from peripheral blood mononuclear cells, sampled in the second trimester of pregnancy. The receptors derive from a female donor with multiple sclerosis, enrolled in a pregnancy study.

The J gene is TRBJ2-7, the V gene TRBV5-8, with D possibly matching TRBD1 (6 bases). V lost 3 bases to trimming and J lost 3 bases, with 16 bases between them. Per germline, CDR1 SGHTS and CDR2 YDEGEE. The CDR3 totals 15 residues. Here the CDR3 DNA reads TGTGCCAGCAGCTCGGGACACGAGGCTCTCTACGAGCAGTACTTC. The encoded protein is CASSSGHEALYEQYF.

The chain employs TRBV30 and TRBJ2-1, with TRBD1 as a possible D gene (5 bases). The CDR3 extends over 11 amino acids. Germline CDR1 GTSNPN, CDR2 SVGIG (reference sequence). The ends were cut back, 1 base at V and 7 bases at J, with 5 bases in the middle. The CDR3 DNA sequence: TGTGCCTGGAGTGAGGGGAATGAGCAGTTCTTC. Encoded protein: CAWSEGNEQFF.

The gene calls are TRBV27 and TRBJ1-1, with 7 bases matching TRBD1. The junction had 21 bases not matched to a gene; V was cut back by 2 bases and J by 3 bases. This CDR3 region has 20 residues. CDR1 and CDR2 from the germline V gene are MNHEY and SMNVEV (reference sequence). The CDR3 loop reads CASSLALRQGSRPGDTEAFF. The CDR3 nucleotides are TGTGCCAGCAGTTTAGCACTCAGACAGGGCAGTAGACCAGGGGACACTGAAGCTTTCTTT.

This clone is a singleton in its sample. The chain uses TRBV28 and TRBJ1-2, with unresolved D. CDR3 length: 13 amino acids. Trimming took off 2 bases at V and 8 bases at J, with 12 bases between the two ends. CDR1 and CDR2 (germline): MDHEN, SYDVKM. The CDR3 nucleotides read TGTGCCAGCAGTTTACGGGGAAGTAGGGGCTACACCTTC. Protein sequence: CASSLRGSRGYTF.

This rearrangement joins TRBV11-2 to TRBJ2-7; TRBD2 is a possible D gene (6 bases). The CDR3 is 12 residues long. V dropped 7 bases and J dropped 2 bases, with 9 bases sitting between them. Per the germline V gene, CDR1 is SGHAT and CDR2 is FQNNGV. This chain's CDR3 is CASTWGAYEQYF. The CDR3 DNA is TGTGCCAGCACTTGGGGGGCCTACGAGCAGTACTTC. The whole variable domain, filled in from reference TRBV11-2 and TRBJ2-7, reads EAGVAQSPRYKIIEKRQSVAFWCNPISGHATLYWYQQILGQGPKLLIQFQNNGVVDDSQLPKDRFSAERLKGVDSTLKIQPAKLEDSAVYLCASTWGAYEQYFGPGTRLTVT.

The chain employs TRBV4-1 and TRBJ2-7; TRBD1 matches 8 bases. With 4 bases clipped from V and 6 bases from J, the junction kept 14 bases outside the gene matches. Germline CDR1 reads MGHRA; CDR2 reads YSYEKL. The CDR3 is 16 residues long. CDR3 residues: CASSRAGQGITAEQYF. DNA of the CDR3: TGCGCCAGCAGCCGGGCAGGACAGGGAATAACGGCCGAGCAGTACTTC.

The genes are TRBV15 and TRBJ1-4; D not certain. Germline V gene data show CDR1 as LNHNV and CDR2 as YYDKDF (reference sequence). V was pared by 5 bases and J by 7 bases, with 8 bases between. CDR3 size: 12 residues. The CDR3 reads CATSVLGEKLFF. The CDR3, as DNA: TGTGCCACCAGCGTACTTGGTGAAAAACTGTTTTTT.

The chain combines TRBV7-3 with TRBJ2-7, with 9 bases matching TRBD2. Germline CDR1 reads SGHTA; CDR2 reads FQGTGA. Trimming cost V 2 bases and J 5 bases; bases outside gene matches: 7. CDR3 length: 15 amino acids. CDR3 nucleotides: TGTGCCAGCAGCTTAGGGACTAGCTCCGGGGACGAGCAGTACTTC. This sequence encodes CASSLGTSSGDEQYF.

The CDR3, as DNA: TGTGCCAGCAGCCCGGGGGGACTGGGATCCTCCTACGAGCAGTACTTC. It specifies CASSPGGLGSSYEQYF. The chain employs TRBV11-2 and TRBJ2-7; 7 bases agree with TRBD2. Trimming cost V 5 bases and J 0 bases; bases outside gene matches: 10. This CDR3 spans 16 amino acids. Germline values: CDR1 SGHAT, CDR2 FQNNGV.

The genes are TRBV7-3 and TRBJ2-3; D unclear. Trimming shortened V by 2 bases and J by 4 bases, and 7 bases separated the two germline ends. This CDR3 is built from 13 residues. Germline CDR1 is SGHTA and CDR2 is FQGTGA. The CDR3 nucleotides read TGTGCCAGCAGCTTACTAGTTCCAGATACGCAGTATTTT. This codes for CASSLLVPDTQYF. Full variable domain (remainder filled in from reference TRBV7-3 and TRBJ2-3): GAGVSQTPSNKVTEKGKYVELRCDPISGHTALYWYRQSLGQGPEFLIYFQGTGAADDSGLPNDRFFAVRPEGSVSTLKIQRTERGDSAVYLCASSLLVPDTQYFGPGTRLTVL.

CDR3 sequence reads: CASREAPGGTEAFF. For the CDR3, the DNA is TGTGCCAGCAGAGAGGCTCCAGGGGGCACTGAAGCTTTCTTT. V is TRBV6-1 and J is TRBJ1-1, with TRBD1 matching over 7 bases. Germline trimming cut 6 bases from V and 4 bases from J; bases unmatched to any gene: 8. Germline CDR1 reads MNHNS; CDR2 reads SASEGT. The length of the CDR3 is 14 residues.

V and J are TRBV29-1 and TRBJ2-7, with TRBD1 matching over 7 bases. Looked up from germline, CDR1 is SQVTM and CDR2 is ANQGSEA. Losses at the gene ends were 5 bases for V and 7 bases for J; bases not matched to a gene: 2. The CDR3 runs to 10 residues. The CDR3 DNA reads as TGCAGCGTTTTACAGGGGGAGCAGTACTTC. This codes for CSVLQGEQYF.

This clone was found once. This chain links TRBV19 with TRBJ2-1; 7 bases are a match to TRBD2. The CDR3 runs to 16 residues. Losses at the gene ends were 3 bases for V and 3 bases for J; bases not matched to a gene: 8. The germline V gene has CDR1 LNHDA and CDR2 SQIVND (reference sequence). This CDR3 reads CASSIGGRGFYNEQFF. CDR3 bases: TGTGCCAGTAGTATTGGAGGGAGGGGATTCTACAATGAGCAGTTCTTC.

The chain uses TRBV5-1 and TRBJ2-7; 7 bases align to TRBD1. The V gene end was trimmed by 0 bases and the J gene end by 3 bases; junction bases not matched to a gene: 9. Germline V gives CDR1 SGHRS, CDR2 YFSETQ. The CDR3 contains 16 residues. The CDR3 DNA reads as TGCGCCAGCAGCTTGGGGTTTCAGGGGGATTTCTACGAGCAGTACTTC. Translating gives CASSLGFQGDFYEQYF.

The chain couples TRBV19 to TRBJ2-7; the match to TRBD1 covers 9 bases. Per the germline V gene, CDR1 is LNHDA and CDR2 is SQIVND (reference sequence). The length of the CDR3 is 15 residues. Germline trimming cut 6 bases from V and 0 bases from J; bases unmatched to any gene: 6. The DNA for the CDR3 is TGTGCCAGTAGCTTCGGGACAGGGACCTCCTACGAGCAGTACTTC. Encoded protein: CASSFGTGTSYEQYF.

This chain links TRBV5-1 with TRBJ2-7; 9 bases agree with TRBD1. This CDR3 is built from 14 residues. Germline-derived CDR1 and CDR2 are SGHRS and YFSETQ. V lost 4 bases, J lost 5 bases, and 7 bases stayed unmatched. The CDR3 DNA reads TGCGCCAGCAGCCCGGGACAGGGTTTAAACGAGCAGTACTTC. Translation: CASSPGQGLNEQYF.

The chain is built from TRBV19 and TRBJ2-7, with 8 bases identical to TRBD2. The V gene's germline CDR1 is LNHDA and CDR2 SQIVND (reference sequence). The CDR3 is made up of 13 amino acids. V dropped 3 bases and J dropped 5; count of bases not matched to a gene: 3. The CDR3 coding sequence is TGTGCCAGTAGTATCGAGCGGGAGCACGAGCAGTACTTC. Its translation is CASSIEREHEQYF.

The CDR3 nucleotides are TGTGCCACCTCGGGACAGGGGTCCTACGAGCAGTACTTC. Translating gives CATSGQGSYEQYF. The J gene is TRBJ2-7, the V gene TRBV7-8, with 10 bases aligning to TRBD1. The V gene end was trimmed by 10 bases and the J gene end by 1 base; junction bases not matched to a gene: 4. The germline gives CDR1 SGHVS, CDR2 FQNEAQ. This CDR3 region has 13 residues.

The chain combines TRBV7-9 with TRBJ1-2, with D possibly being TRBD1 (6 bases). Trimming shortened V by 1 base and J by 5 bases, and 17 bases separated the two germline ends. This CDR3 has 16 residues. Per the germline V gene, CDR1 is SEHNR and CDR2 is FQNEAQ (reference sequence). The CDR3 protein is CASSLVQTGWGYGYTF. The CDR3 DNA is TGTGCCAGCAGCTTAGTGCAAACAGGGTGGGGGTATGGCTACACCTTC.

The J gene is TRBJ2-7, the V gene TRBV19; no clear D. Germline CDR1 reads LNHDA; CDR2 reads SQIVND (reference sequence). With 1 base removed from V and 0 bases from J, the gap between germline ends came to 10 bases. The CDR3 is 15 residues long. The CDR3, as DNA: TGTGCCAGTAGTATAGGTCCCGTCAGCTCCTACGAGCAGTACTTC. Translating it yields CASSIGPVSSYEQYF.

This clone was observed once. V usage is TRBV27 and J usage is TRBJ2-7; TRBD2 matches 13 bases. The CDR3 runs 15 residues. Germline CDR1 MNHEY, CDR2 SMNVEV (reference sequence). The V and J ends lost 3 bases and 2 bases, in that order; junction bases with no gene match: 1. CDR3 protein: CASSLGLAGPYEQYF. CDR3 DNA: TGTGCCAGCAGTTTGGGACTAGCGGGACCCTACGAGCAGTACTTC.

The gene calls are TRBV27 and TRBJ1-2, with 11 positions matching TRBD1. This CDR3 spans 18 amino acids. In germline, CDR1 is MNHEY, CDR2 SMNVEV (reference sequence). V trimming: 3 bases; J trimming: 6 bases; junction bases outside the gene matches: 15. This chain's CDR3 is CASSFLGRPGQGENGYTF. The CDR3 DNA reads as TGTGCCAGCAGTTTTCTAGGTCGCCCGGGACAGGGGGAAAATGGCTACACCTTC.

This chain links TRBV29-1 with TRBJ1-4; possibly TRBD1 for D (6 bases). The V end was cut by 0 bases, the J end by 7 bases, with 15 bases between. Per the germline V gene, CDR1 is SQVTM and CDR2 is ANQGSEA. The CDR3 is made up of 15 amino acids. CDR3 sequence: CSVEDQAGASEKLFF. CDR3 nucleotide sequence: TGCAGCGTTGAAGATCAGGCAGGGGCTAGTGAAAAACTGTTTTTT.

The chain recombines TRBV27 with TRBJ2-5, with 9 nucleotides matching TRBD2. V lost 6 bases, J lost 5 bases, and 10 bases stayed unmatched. The CDR3 length is 15 residues. Germline CDR1 reads MNHEY; CDR2 reads SMNVEV (reference sequence). The CDR3 loop reads CASREISGRRETQYF. Written as DNA, the CDR3 is TGTGCCAGCAGGGAGATTAGCGGGAGACGCGAGACCCAGTACTTC.

The gene calls are TRBV15 and TRBJ2-3; possible D gene TRBD1, 5 bases. The CDR3 is 17 residues long. The V gene's germline CDR1 is LNHNV and CDR2 YYDKDF (reference sequence). Trimming removed 5 bases at V and 3 bases at J, with 21 bases between. CDR3 amino acids: CATSGAMIYPRTDTQYF. The CDR3 nucleotides are TGTGCCACCAGCGGGGCCATGATCTACCCCCGGACAGATACGCAGTATTTT.

V and J are TRBV2 and TRBJ2-1; D is possibly TRBD2 (6 bases). The CDR3 is 14 amino acids. The germline V and J ends were trimmed by 8 bases and 8 bases, with 19 bases remaining between them. From germline, CDR1 is SNHLY and CDR2 FYNNEI. The DNA for the CDR3 is TGTGCCAGCGGGCGGGACTCCTCTACGGATGAGCAGTTCTTC. It codes for CASGRDSSTDEQFF.

The genes are TRBV7-6 and TRBJ2-7, with 10 bases aligning to TRBD2. In germline, CDR1 is SGHVS, CDR2 FNYEAQ. This CDR3 has 13 amino acids. V lost 6 bases and J lost 2; bases outside the gene matches: 1. CDR3: CASSTSGAYEQYF. In DNA, the CDR3 is TGTGCCAGCAGTACTAGCGGGGCCTACGAGCAGTACTTC.

This CDR3 is CAITNKGGGNEQFF. CDR3 in DNA: TGTGCCATCACAAATAAGGGCGGGGGGAATGAGCAGTTCTTC. This chain uses TRBV11-1 with TRBJ2-1; 8 nucleotides align to TRBD2. Per germline, CDR1 SGHAT and CDR2 FQDESV (reference sequence). J was trimmed by 7 bases and V by 10 bases; bases with no gene match: 12. CDR3 size: 14 residues.

This chain uses TRBV13 with TRBJ2-7, with no clear D. Germline lookup yields CDR1 PRHDT and CDR2 FYEKMQ (reference sequence). Trimming stripped 4 bases from V and 0 bases from J, with 16 bases between. This CDR3 comprises 16 residues. CDR3 coding DNA: TGTGCCAGCAGCTCCATGGGCCTCGGAAGCTCCTACGAGCAGTACTTC. Amino acids: CASSSMGLGSSYEQYF.

This rearrangement joins TRBV6-5 to TRBJ1-5, with D perhaps TRBD1 (6 bases). The CDR3 runs to 14 residues. Germline values: CDR1 MNHEY, CDR2 SVGAGI. Deletions cut 5 bases from V and 9 bases from J, with 17 bases between. The CDR3 loop reads CASSSLTGSGPQHF. CDR3 in DNA: TGTGCCAGCAGTAGTCTTACAGGGTCTGGGCCCCAGCATTTT.